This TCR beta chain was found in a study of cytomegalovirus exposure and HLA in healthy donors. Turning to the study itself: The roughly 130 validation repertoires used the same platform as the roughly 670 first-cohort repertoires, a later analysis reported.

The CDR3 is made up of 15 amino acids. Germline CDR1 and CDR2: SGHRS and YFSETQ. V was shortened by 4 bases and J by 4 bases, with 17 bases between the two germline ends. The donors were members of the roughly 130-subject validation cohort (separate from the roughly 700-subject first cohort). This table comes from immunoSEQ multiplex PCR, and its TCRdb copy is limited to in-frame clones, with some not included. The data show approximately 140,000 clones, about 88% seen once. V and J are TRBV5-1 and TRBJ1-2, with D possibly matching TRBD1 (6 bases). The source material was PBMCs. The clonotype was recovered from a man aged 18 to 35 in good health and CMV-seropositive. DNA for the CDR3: TGCGCCAGCAGCCTCCGGGACAATCCGATCTATGGCTACACCTTC. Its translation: CASSLRDNPIYGYTF.